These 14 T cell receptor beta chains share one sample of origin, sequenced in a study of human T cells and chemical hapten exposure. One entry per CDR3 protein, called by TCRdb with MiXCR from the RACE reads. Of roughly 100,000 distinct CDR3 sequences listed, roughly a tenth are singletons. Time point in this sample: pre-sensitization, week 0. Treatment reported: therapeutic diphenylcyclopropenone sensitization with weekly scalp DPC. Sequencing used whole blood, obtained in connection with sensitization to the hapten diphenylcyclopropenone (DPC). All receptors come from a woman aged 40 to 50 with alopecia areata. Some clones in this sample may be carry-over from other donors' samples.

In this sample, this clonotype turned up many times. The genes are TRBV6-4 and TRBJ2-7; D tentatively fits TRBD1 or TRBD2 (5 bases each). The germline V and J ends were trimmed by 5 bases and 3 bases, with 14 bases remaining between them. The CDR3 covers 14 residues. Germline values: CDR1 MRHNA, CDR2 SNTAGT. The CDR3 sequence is CASSRDAGNYEQYF. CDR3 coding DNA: TGTGCCAGCAGTAGGGACGCCGGAAACTACGAGCAGTACTTC.

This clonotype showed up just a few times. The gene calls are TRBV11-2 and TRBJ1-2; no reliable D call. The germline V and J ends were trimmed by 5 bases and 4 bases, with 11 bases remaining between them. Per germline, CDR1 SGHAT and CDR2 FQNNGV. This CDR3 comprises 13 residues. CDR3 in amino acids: CASSLQATYGYTF. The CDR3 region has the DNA TGTGCCAGCAGCCTCCAGGCTACCTATGGCTACACCTTC.

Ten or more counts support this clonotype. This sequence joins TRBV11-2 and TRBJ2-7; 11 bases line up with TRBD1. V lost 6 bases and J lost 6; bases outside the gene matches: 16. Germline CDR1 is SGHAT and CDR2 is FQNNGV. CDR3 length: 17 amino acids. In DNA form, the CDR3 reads TGTGCCAGCAGTCGAGGACAGGGGGCTATCATTCGGTCCGAGCAGTACTTC. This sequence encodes CASSRGQGAIIRSEQYF.

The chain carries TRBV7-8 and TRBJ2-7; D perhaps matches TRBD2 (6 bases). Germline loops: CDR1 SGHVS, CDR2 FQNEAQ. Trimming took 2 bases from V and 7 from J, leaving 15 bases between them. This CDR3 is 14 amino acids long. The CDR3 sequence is CASSLSRRVGEQYF. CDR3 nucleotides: TGTGCCAGCAGCTTAAGCAGGAGGGTGGGGGAGCAGTACTTC.

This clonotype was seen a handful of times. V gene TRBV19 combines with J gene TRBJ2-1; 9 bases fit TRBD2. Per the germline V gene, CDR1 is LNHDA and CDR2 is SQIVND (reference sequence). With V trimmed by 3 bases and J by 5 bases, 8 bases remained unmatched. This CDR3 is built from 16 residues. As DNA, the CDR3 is TGTGCCAGTAGTATTAGCGGGGGTTATACCCACAATGAGCAGTTCTTC. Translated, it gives CASSISGGYTHNEQFF.

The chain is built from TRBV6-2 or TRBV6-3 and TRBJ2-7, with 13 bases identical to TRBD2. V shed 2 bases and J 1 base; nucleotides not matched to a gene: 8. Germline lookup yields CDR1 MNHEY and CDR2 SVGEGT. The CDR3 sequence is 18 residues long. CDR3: CASSYLDPGLAGSYEQYF. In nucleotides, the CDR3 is TGTGCCAGCAGTTACCTCGATCCGGGACTAGCGGGGTCCTACGAGCAGTACTTC.

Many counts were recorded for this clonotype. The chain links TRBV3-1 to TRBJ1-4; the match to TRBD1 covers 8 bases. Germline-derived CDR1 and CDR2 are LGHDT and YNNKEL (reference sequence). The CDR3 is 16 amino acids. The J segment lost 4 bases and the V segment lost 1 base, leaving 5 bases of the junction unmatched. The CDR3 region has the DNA TGTGCCAGCAGCCAAGGCAGGGGGCAGTTTAATGAAAAACTGTTTTTT. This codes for CASSQGRGQFNEKLFF.

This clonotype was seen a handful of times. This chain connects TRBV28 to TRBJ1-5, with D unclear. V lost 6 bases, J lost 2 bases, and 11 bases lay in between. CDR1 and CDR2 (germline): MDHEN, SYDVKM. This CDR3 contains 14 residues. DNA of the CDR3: TGTGCCAGCAGCCGCGCCGGCGGCAATCAGCCCCAGCATTTT. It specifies CASSRAGGNQPQHF. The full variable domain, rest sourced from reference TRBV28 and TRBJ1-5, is DVKVTQSSRYLVKRTGEKVFLECVQDMDHENMFWYRQDPGLGLRLIYFSYDVKMKEKGDIPEGYSVSREKKERFSLILESASTNQTSMYLCASSRAGGNQPQHFGDGTRLSIL.

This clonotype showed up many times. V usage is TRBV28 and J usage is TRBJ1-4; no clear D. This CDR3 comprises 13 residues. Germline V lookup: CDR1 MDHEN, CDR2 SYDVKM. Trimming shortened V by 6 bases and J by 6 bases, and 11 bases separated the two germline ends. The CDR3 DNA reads TGTGCCAGCAGCCAACGATGGGATGAAAAACTGTTTTTT. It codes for CASSQRWDEKLFF.

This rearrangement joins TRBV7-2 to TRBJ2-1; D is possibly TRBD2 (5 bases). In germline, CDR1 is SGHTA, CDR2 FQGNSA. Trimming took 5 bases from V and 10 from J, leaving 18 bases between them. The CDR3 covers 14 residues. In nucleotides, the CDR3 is TGTGCCAGCAGCATATCCGGGCCCAGGAGGGAGCAGTTCTTC. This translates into CASSISGPRREQFF.

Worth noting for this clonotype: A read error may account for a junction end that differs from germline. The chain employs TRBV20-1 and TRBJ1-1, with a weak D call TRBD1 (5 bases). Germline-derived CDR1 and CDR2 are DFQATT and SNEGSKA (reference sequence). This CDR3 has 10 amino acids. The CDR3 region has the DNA TGCAGTGCTCTGAGGAACAGGCCGACTTTT. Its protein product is CSALRNRPTF.

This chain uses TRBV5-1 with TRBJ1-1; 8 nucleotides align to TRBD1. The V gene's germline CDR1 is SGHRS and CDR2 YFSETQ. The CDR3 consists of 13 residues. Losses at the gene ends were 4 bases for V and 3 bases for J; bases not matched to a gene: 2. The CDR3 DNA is TGCGCCAGCAGCCAGGGGGCTTACACTGAAGCTTTCTTT. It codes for CASSQGAYTEAFF.

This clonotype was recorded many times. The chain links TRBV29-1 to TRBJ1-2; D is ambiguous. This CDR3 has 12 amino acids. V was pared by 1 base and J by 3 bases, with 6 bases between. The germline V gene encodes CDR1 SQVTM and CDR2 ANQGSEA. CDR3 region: CSVEGQYYGYTF. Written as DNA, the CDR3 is TGCAGCGTTGAAGGACAATACTATGGCTACACCTTC.

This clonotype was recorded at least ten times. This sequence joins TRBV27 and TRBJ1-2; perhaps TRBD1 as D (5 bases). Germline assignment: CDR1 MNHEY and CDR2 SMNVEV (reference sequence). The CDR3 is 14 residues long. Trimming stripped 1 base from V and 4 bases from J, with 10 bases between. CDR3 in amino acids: CASSLFQGAYGYTF. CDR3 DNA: TGTGCCAGCAGTTTATTCCAGGGAGCCTATGGCTACACCTTC.